The clone carrying this TCR beta chain was picked up many times. Its antigen remains unidentified. Germline V gives CDR1 SQVTM, CDR2 ANQGSEA. The CDR3 spans 15 residues. Trimming removed 1 base at V and 0 bases at J, with 12 bases between. Libraries of bulk TCR were made by previously described methods (with listed TCR primers). TCRdb recomputed calls from the PCR reads with MiXCR, one row per CDR3 protein. The sample carries about 60,000 distinct CDR3 sequences, less than 20% recorded once. These data originate in a study of molecular identifiers for immune sequencing clone quantification. Whole-study results and caveats: The share of molecules held by clones above 20 RNA copies was over 98% in effector cells and under 1% in naive cells.

What was sequenced was naive CD8+ T cells from blood, with Jurkat cell RNA spiked in. Documented subset: FACS-sorted CD8+CD4-CCR7+CD45RA+ naive T cells. This clonotype was sampled from a human donor in good health. Some libraries in this study had Jurkat cell RNA spiked in. The chain couples TRBV29-1 to TRBJ1-2; D is unresolved. As DNA, the CDR3 is TGCAGCGTTGAAGTGTATCTGGACCCTAACTATGGCTACACCTTC. As protein: CSVEVYLDPNYGYTF.